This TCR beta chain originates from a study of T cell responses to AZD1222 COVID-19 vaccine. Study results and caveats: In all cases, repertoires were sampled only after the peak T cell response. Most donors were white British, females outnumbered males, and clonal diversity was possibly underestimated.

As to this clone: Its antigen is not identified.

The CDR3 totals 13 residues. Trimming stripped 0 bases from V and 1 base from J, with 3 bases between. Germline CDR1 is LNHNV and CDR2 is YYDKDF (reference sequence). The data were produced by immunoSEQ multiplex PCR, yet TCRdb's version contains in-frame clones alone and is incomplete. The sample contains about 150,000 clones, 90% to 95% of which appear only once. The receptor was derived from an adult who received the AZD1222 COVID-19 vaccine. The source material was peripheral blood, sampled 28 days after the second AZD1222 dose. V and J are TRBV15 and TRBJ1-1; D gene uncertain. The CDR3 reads CATSRDPNTEAFF. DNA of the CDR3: TGTGCCACCAGCAGAGACCCGAACACTGAAGCTTTCTTT.